The 14 T cell receptor beta chains given below trace back to one sample, sequenced in a study of cytomegalovirus exposure and HLA in healthy donors. Profiled with immunoSEQ multiplex PCR; TCRdb holds only in-frame clones, not every one. The repertoire holds roughly 130,000 clones, 88% seen once, with approximately 1.3% in the top ten. Sequenced sample: PBMCs. These receptors were obtained from a young man in good health and CMV-seronegative.

This clone came up once. The chain links TRBV13 to TRBJ2-7; 7 nucleotides agree with TRBD1. CDR1 and CDR2 (germline): PRHDT, FYEKMQ (reference sequence). Trimming removed 4 bases from V and 4 bases from J; junction bases left unmatched: 7. The CDR3 runs 14 residues. The CDR3 DNA is TGTGCCAGCAGCTCATTCGGGACAGTTTACGAGCAGTACTTC. Translation: CASSSFGTVYEQYF.

The chain joins TRBV11-2 to TRBJ2-3, with D perhaps matching TRBD2 (6 bases). CDR3 length: 15 amino acids. Germline CDR1 is SGHAT and CDR2 is FQNNGV. Trimming removed 5 bases at V and 0 bases at J, with 12 bases between. CDR3 in amino acids: CASSSRDFSTDTQYF. The CDR3 DNA reads TGTGCCAGCAGCAGCAGGGACTTTAGCACAGATACGCAGTATTTT.

CDR3 sequence: CATSNGLSTDTQYF. CDR3 in DNA: TGTGCCACCAGCAACGGTTTATCCACAGATACGCAGTATTTT. The chain recombines TRBV15 with TRBJ2-3; D not certain. Germline V gene sequence: CDR1 LNHNV, CDR2 YYDKDF (reference sequence). Trimming stripped 4 bases from V and 2 bases from J, with 10 bases between. The CDR3 spans 14 residues.

The rearrangement links TRBV30 to TRBJ2-3; D gene unclear. Germline values: CDR1 GTSNPN, CDR2 SVGIG (reference sequence). Trimming took 4 bases from V and 6 from J, leaving 8 bases between them. The CDR3 is 11 amino acids. The CDR3 loop reads CAWNRRDTQYF. CDR3 coding DNA: TGTGCCTGGAACCGGCGGGATACGCAGTATTTT.

The J gene is TRBJ2-1, the V gene TRBV12-5; 12 bases map to TRBD2. V was pared by 6 bases and J by 9 bases, with 6 bases of the junction left unmatched. The CDR3 spans 14 residues. Germline V gene data show CDR1 as LGHNT and CDR2 as FRNRAP. The CDR3 sequence is CASGRTSGILEQFF. CDR3 DNA sequence: TGTGCTAGTGGAAGGACTAGCGGGATACTTGAGCAGTTCTTC. Together with reference TRBV12-5 and TRBJ2-1, the CDR3 gives the full variable domain: DARVTQTPRHKVTEMGQEVTMRCQPILGHNTVFWYRQTMMQGLELLAYFRNRAPLDDSGMPKDRFSAEMPDATLATLKIQPSEPRDSAVYFCASGRTSGILEQFFGPGTRLTVL.

The chain couples TRBV9 to TRBJ1-3, with 9 bases identical to TRBD1. Trimming at V came to 1 base and at J to 4 bases, leaving 9 bases not matched to a gene. The CDR3 covers 17 residues. Per germline, CDR1 SGDLS and CDR2 YYNGEE. The CDR3 loop reads CASSVWNRGLPGNTIYF. CDR3 in DNA: TGTGCCAGCAGCGTATGGAACAGGGGGCTTCCGGGAAACACCATATATTTT.

The chain is built from TRBV15 and TRBJ2-7, with 9 bases lining up with TRBD1. The CDR3 has 14 amino acids. The V gene's germline CDR1 is LNHNV and CDR2 YYDKDF (reference sequence). Trimming removed 5 bases from V and 6 bases from J; junction bases left unmatched: 8. CDR3 amino acids: CATSPGQGIGEQYF. CDR3 DNA sequence: TGTGCCACCAGCCCGGGACAGGGTATTGGCGAGCAGTACTTC.

This clone was counted only a few times. The chain is built from TRBV4-3 and TRBJ1-6, with a weak D call TRBD1 (5 bases). V was pared by 4 bases and J by 10 bases, with 14 bases between. The CDR3 is 14 amino acids. CDR1 LGHNA and CDR2 YSLEER come from the germline V gene. This CDR3 reads CASSLGQGGSPLHF. The CDR3 bases are TGCGCCAGCAGCCTGGGGCAGGGCGGATCACCCCTCCACTTT.

The genes are TRBV19 and TRBJ2-5, with D tentatively TRBD2 (6 bases). Trimming pared 4 bases from V and 5 bases from J, leaving 8 bases between. Germline CDR1 reads LNHDA; CDR2 reads SQIVND (reference sequence). There are 12 residues in the CDR3. The CDR3 DNA is TGTGCCAGTAGTAGCGGGATTGAGACCCAGTACTTC. Translating it yields CASSSGIETQYF.

This clone occurred once. The chain carries TRBV30 and TRBJ2-2; 12 bases line up with TRBD2. The germline CDR1 and CDR2 sequences are GTSNPN and SVGIG (reference sequence). Trimming at V came to 0 bases and at J to 5 bases, leaving 4 bases not matched to a gene. This CDR3 is 16 amino acids long. The CDR3 is CAWSVLAGGRTGELFF. CDR3 DNA: TGTGCCTGGAGTGTACTAGCGGGAGGAAGGACCGGGGAGCTGTTTTTT.

The genes are TRBV5-1 and TRBJ1-1; D remains ambiguous. Per germline, CDR1 SGHRS and CDR2 YFSETQ. The CDR3 extends over 14 amino acids. V was clipped by 3 bases and J by 4 bases, with 13 bases between them. This CDR3 reads CASSWQWSGTEAFF. In nucleotides, the CDR3 is TGCGCCAGCAGCTGGCAGTGGAGCGGCACTGAAGCTTTCTTT.

The J gene is TRBJ1-5, the V gene TRBV15; TRBD1 agrees at 11 bases. The CDR3 extends over 15 amino acids. V gave up 3 bases and J gave up 5 bases; unmatched junction bases: 3. Germline lookup yields CDR1 LNHNV and CDR2 YYDKDF (reference sequence). The CDR3 bases are TGTGCCACCAGCAGGGCGGGACAGGGGGATCAGCCCCAGCATTTT. It encodes CATSRAGQGDQPQHF.

This clone has just one count. The chain couples TRBV6-5 to TRBJ2-5; D may be TRBD2 (5 bases). This CDR3 has 14 residues. V lost 0 bases, J lost 9 bases, and 14 bases lay in between. From germline, CDR1 is MNHEY and CDR2 SVGAGI. The CDR3 sequence is CASSYSRAVGAQYF. The CDR3 nucleotides are TGTGCCAGCAGTTACTCGAGGGCGGTTGGGGCCCAGTACTTC.

The chain couples TRBV4-1 to TRBJ2-2, with D possibly TRBD2 on 5 matching bases. The germline V and J ends were trimmed by 0 bases and 7 bases, with 12 bases remaining between them. CDR1 is MGHRA, CDR2 YSYEKL, per germline. The CDR3 has 15 amino acids. The CDR3 sequence: CASSQDSLAGGELFF. The CDR3 coding sequence is TGCGCCAGCAGCCAAGATTCCCTAGCTGGCGGGGAGCTGTTTTTT.